Listed below are T cell receptor beta chains from one sample, sequenced in a study of a mutant IDH1 vaccine in newly diagnosed glioma. Their recognized antigens are unknown. Some clones are missing from TCRdb's copy, which holds only in-frame ones; the method was immunoSEQ multiplex PCR. This sample has about 42,000 clones; around 85% occur once, and the top ten carry approximately 1.7%. The sequencing used PBMCs, collected from a glioma patient whose treatment included an IDH1 peptide vaccine. The receptors derive from a man aged 35 to 55 with glioma. The CDR3 runs from the conserved cysteine through the conserved F or W. The D gene is left open where the match is weak. Size tells how often a clone was seen (once, few, many) or the class of an expanded clone, and some rows leave it out.

j_call: TRBJ1-5; clone_size: few; v_call: TRBV5-5; d_call: TRBD1; cdr3_aa: CASSLQGNQPQHF; cdr3_nt: TGTGCCAGCAGCTTACAGGGGAATCAGCCCCAGCATTTT
j_call: TRBJ2-2; clone_size: .; v_call: TRBV5-1; d_call: .; cdr3_aa: CASSSNTANTGELFF; cdr3_nt: TGCGCCAGCAGCTCTAACACAGCGAACACCGGGGAGCTGTTTTTT
j_call: TRBJ2-7; clone_size: once; v_call: TRBV7-2; d_call: TRBD2; cdr3_aa: CASSLGASGRPRDYEQYF; cdr3_nt: TGTGCCAGCAGCTTAGGGGCTAGCGGGAGGCCCCGGGACTACGAGCAGTACTTC
j_call: TRBJ1-2; clone_size: .; v_call: TRBV6-5; d_call: .; cdr3_aa: CASSPLTPNYGYTF; cdr3_nt: TGTGCCAGCAGTCCCCTGACACCGAACTATGGCTACACCTTC
j_call: TRBJ2-7; clone_size: .; v_call: TRBV5-4; d_call: .; cdr3_aa: CASSRDPSRKGLEQYF; cdr3_nt: TGTGCCAGCAGCCGGGATCCTAGCCGAAAGGGCCTCGAGCAGTACTTC
j_call: TRBJ1-2; clone_size: .; v_call: TRBV14; d_call: .; cdr3_aa: CASSQLPYGYTF; cdr3_nt: TGTGCCAGCAGCCAACTCCCTTATGGCTACACCTTC
j_call: TRBJ2-7; clone_size: .; v_call: TRBV9; d_call: .; cdr3_aa: CASSVDYASYEQYF; cdr3_nt: TGTGCCAGCAGCGTAGACTACGCCTCCTACGAGCAGTACTTC
j_call: TRBJ1-1; clone_size: .; v_call: TRBV5-6; d_call: .; cdr3_aa: CASTTLQGYTEAFF; cdr3_nt: TGTGCCAGCACGACCCTCCAGGGTTACACTGAAGCTTTCTTT
j_call: TRBJ2-2; clone_size: .; v_call: TRBV4-3; d_call: .; cdr3_aa: CASSQGSDISVRGELFF; cdr3_nt: TGCGCCAGCAGCCAAGGTTCAGATATTAGCGTAAGGGGGGAGCTGTTTTTT
j_call: TRBJ1-2; clone_size: .; v_call: TRBV15; d_call: TRBD1; cdr3_aa: CATSMTGLGYTF; cdr3_nt: TGTGCCACCAGCATGACAGGGCTTGGCTACACCTTC
j_call: TRBJ2-7; clone_size: .; v_call: TRBV18; d_call: .; cdr3_aa: CASSPKGPIYEQYF; cdr3_nt: TGTGCCAGCTCACCAAAGGGACCAATATACGAGCAGTACTTC
j_call: TRBJ1-3; clone_size: .; v_call: TRBV9; d_call: TRBD1; cdr3_aa: CASSAGTAGNTIYF; cdr3_nt: TGTGCCAGCAGCGCGGGGACAGCTGGAAACACCATATATTTT
j_call: TRBJ2-3; clone_size: .; v_call: TRBV7-2; d_call: TRBD2; cdr3_aa: CASSIGLAPDTQYF; cdr3_nt: TGTGCCAGCAGCATCGGACTAGCCCCCGATACGCAGTATTTT
j_call: TRBJ2-3; clone_size: .; v_call: TRBV7-9; d_call: .; cdr3_aa: CASSPNGPPDTQYF; cdr3_nt: TGTGCCAGCAGTCCCAACGGTCCCCCGGATACGCAGTATTTT
j_call: TRBJ1-5; clone_size: once; v_call: TRBV7-2; d_call: .; cdr3_aa: CASSLTRGGYSNQPQHF; cdr3_nt: TGTGCCAGCAGCTTAACCAGAGGGGGGTATAGCAATCAGCCCCAGCATTTT
j_call: TRBJ1-1; clone_size: .; v_call: TRBV9; d_call: .; cdr3_aa: CASSRQLNTEAFF; cdr3_nt: TGTGCCAGCTCTCGGCAGTTGAACACTGAAGCTTTCTTT